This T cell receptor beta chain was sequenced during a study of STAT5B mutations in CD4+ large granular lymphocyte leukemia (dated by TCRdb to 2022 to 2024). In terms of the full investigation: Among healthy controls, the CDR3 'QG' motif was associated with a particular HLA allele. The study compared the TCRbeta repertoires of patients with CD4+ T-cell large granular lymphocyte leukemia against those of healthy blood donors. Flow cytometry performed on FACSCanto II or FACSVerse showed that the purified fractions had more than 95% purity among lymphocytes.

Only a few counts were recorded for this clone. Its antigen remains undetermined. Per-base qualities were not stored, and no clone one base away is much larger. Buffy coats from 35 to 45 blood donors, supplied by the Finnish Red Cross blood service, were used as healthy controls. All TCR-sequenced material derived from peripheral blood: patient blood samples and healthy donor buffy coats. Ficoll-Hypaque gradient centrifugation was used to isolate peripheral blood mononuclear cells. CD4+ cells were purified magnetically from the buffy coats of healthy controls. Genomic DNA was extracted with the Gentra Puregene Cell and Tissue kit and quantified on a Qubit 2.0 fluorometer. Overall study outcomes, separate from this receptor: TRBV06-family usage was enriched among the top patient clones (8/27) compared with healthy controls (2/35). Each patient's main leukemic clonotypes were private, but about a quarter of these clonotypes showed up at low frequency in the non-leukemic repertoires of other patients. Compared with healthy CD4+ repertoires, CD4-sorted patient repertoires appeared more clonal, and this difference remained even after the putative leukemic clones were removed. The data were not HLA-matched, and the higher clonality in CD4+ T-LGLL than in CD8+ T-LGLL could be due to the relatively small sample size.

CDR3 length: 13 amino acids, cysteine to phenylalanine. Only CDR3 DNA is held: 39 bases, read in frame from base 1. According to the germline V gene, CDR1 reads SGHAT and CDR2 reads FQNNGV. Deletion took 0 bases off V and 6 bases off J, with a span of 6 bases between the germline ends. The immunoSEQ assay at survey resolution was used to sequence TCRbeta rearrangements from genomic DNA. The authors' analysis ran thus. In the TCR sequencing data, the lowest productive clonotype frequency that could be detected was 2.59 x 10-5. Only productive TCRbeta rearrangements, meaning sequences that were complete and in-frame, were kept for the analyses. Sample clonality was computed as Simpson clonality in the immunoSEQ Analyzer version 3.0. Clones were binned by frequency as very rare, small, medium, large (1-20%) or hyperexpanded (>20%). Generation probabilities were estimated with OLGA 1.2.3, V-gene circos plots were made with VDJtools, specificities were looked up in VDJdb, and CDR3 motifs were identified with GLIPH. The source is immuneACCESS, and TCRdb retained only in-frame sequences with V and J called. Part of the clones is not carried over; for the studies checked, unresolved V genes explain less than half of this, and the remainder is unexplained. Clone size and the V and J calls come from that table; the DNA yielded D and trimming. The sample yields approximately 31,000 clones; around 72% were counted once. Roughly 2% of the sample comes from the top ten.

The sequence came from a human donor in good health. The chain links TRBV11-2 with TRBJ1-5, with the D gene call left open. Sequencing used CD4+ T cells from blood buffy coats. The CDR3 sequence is CASSLDLVQPQHF. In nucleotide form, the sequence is TGTGCCAGCAGCTTAGATCTCGTTCAGCCCCAGCATTTT. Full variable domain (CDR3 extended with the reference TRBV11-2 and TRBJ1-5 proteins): EAGVAQSPRYKIIEKRQSVAFWCNPISGHATLYWYQQILGQGPKLLIQFQNNGVVDDSQLPKDRFSAERLKGVDSTLKIQPAKLEDSAVYLCASSLDLVQPQHFGDGTRLSIL.